These 5 T cell receptor beta chains came from one sample sequenced in a study of PD-L1 blockade in urothelial cancer. Sequencing was performed with immunoSEQ multiplex PCR; in TCRdb, only in-frame clones are kept and a portion is missing. The sample consists of 29,000 or so clones, 70% to 80% of them appearing once. The sample's time point: peripheral blood 6 weeks after treatment start. Sample: PBMCs, taken around atezolizumab (anti-PD-L1) treatment. The receptors were gathered from a man aged 65-85 years with urothelial cancer.

The chain employs TRBV5-1 and TRBJ2-2, with TRBD1 matching over 11 bases. The CDR3 has 17 residues. The V segment lost 0 bases and the J segment 6 bases; nucleotides outside the gene matches: 7. Germline V gene sequence: CDR1 SGHRS, CDR2 YFSETQ. The CDR3 loop reads CASSLDGWTGGSGELFF. The CDR3 DNA reads TGCGCCAGCAGCTTGGATGGCTGGACAGGGGGCTCCGGGGAGCTGTTTTTT.

This clone rates as large. The gene calls are TRBV2 and TRBJ2-7; D may be TRBD1 (5 bases). V was shortened by 7 bases and J by 2 bases, with 18 bases between the two germline ends. The V gene's germline CDR1 is SNHLY and CDR2 FYNNEI. The CDR3 extends over 15 amino acids. The CDR3 sequence: CASTSWGPPAYEQYF. The CDR3 DNA is TGTGCCAGCACTTCATGGGGCCCCCCTGCCTACGAGCAGTACTTC.

V usage is TRBV18 and J usage is TRBJ2-7, with 9 bases matching TRBD1. Germline V CDR1 and CDR2: KGHSH, LQKENI. V was clipped by 6 bases and J by 7 bases; unmatched bases: 13. The CDR3 totals 15 residues. CDR3 sequence reads: CASSPSLDRGNEQYF. CDR3 DNA: TGTGCCAGCTCCCCCTCTCTGGACAGGGGTAATGAGCAGTACTTC.

The chain has TRBV18 and TRBJ1-2; D not certain. This CDR3 is built from 14 residues. The V and J ends lost 5 bases and 5 bases respectively, with 15 bases between them. The germline V gene has CDR1 KGHSH and CDR2 LQKENI. The CDR3 nucleotides read TGTGCCAGCTCAGGACTATACGGGATTTATGGCTACACCTTC. Translating gives CASSGLYGIYGYTF. The whole variable domain, filled in from reference TRBV18 and TRBJ1-2, reads NAGVMQNPRHLVRRRGQEARLRCSPMKGHSHVYWYRQLPEEGLKFMVYLQKENIIDESGMPKERFSAEFPKEGPSILRIQQVVRGDSAAYFCASSGLYGIYGYTFGSGTRLTVV.

The chain employs TRBV7-3 and TRBJ2-5; 8 bases map to TRBD2. CDR1 is SGHTA and CDR2 is FQGTGA in the germline V gene. The V segment lost 2 bases and the J segment 1 base; nucleotides outside the gene matches: 3. The CDR3 is 15 amino acids. CDR3 sequence reads: CASSLDRGGQETQYF. In DNA, the CDR3 is TGTGCCAGCAGCTTAGACCGGGGGGGCCAAGAGACCCAGTACTTC. The variable domain in full, completed from reference TRBV7-3 and TRBJ2-5, reads GAGVSQTPSNKVTEKGKYVELRCDPISGHTALYWYRQSLGQGPEFLIYFQGTGAADDSGLPNDRFFAVRPEGSVSTLKIQRTERGDSAVYLCASSLDRGGQETQYFGPGTRLLVL.